The clone carrying this TCR beta chain was seen just once. Germline V gene lookup returns CDR1 MNHNS and CDR2 SASEGT. V shed 6 bases and J shed 1 base, with 10 bases lying between them. The CDR3 is made up of 14 amino acids. This entry belongs to a study of shared clonotypes between healthy human individuals. Each PCR replicate from the sorted subsets contained roughly 210 ng DNA, which is some 31,000 T cell genomes. Profiling relied on immunoSEQ multiplex PCR, and the TCRdb table lists in-frame clones only, not all of them. The table lists under 2,500,000 clones, under 97% of them singletons. The rearrangement joins TRBV6-1 to TRBJ1-5, with unresolved D. This TCR came from a man aged 18 to 35 in good health. Sequenced material: naive CD4+ T cells sorted from blood. Subset given: CD45RA+ positively selected. CDR3 region: CASRPGLSNQPQHF. CDR3 nucleotides: TGTGCCAGCAGACCAGGATTGAGCAATCAGCCCCAGCATTTT.